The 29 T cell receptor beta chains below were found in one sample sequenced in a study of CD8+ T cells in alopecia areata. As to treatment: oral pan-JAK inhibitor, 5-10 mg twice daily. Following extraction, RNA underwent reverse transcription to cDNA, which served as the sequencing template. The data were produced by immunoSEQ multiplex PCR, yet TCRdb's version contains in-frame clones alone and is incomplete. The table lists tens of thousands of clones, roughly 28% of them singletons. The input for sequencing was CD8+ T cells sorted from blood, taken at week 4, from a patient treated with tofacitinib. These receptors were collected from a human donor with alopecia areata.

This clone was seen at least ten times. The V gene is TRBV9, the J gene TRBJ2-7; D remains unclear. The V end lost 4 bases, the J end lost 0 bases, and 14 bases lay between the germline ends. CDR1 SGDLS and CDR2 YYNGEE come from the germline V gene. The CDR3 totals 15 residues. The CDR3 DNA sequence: TGTGCCAGCAGCCCCCCATCCGGGCCCTCCTACGAGCAGTACTTC. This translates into CASSPPSGPSYEQYF.

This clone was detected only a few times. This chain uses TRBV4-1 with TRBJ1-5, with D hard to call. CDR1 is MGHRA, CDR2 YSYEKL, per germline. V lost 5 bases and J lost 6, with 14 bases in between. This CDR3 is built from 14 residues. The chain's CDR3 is CASSGVSMGQPQHF. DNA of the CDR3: TGCGCCAGCAGCGGCGTGTCAATGGGTCAGCCCCAGCATTTT.

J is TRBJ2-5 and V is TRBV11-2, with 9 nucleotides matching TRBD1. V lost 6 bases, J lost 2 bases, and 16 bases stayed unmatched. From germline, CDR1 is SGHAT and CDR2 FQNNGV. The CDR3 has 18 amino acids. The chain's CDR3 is CASRSFPLQGATQETQYF. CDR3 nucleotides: TGTGCCAGCAGAAGCTTCCCCTTACAGGGGGCTACACAAGAGACCCAGTACTTC. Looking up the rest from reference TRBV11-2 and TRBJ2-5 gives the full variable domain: EAGVAQSPRYKIIEKRQSVAFWCNPISGHATLYWYQQILGQGPKLLIQFQNNGVVDDSQLPKDRFSAERLKGVDSTLKIQPAKLEDSAVYLCASRSFPLQGATQETQYFGPGTRLLVL.

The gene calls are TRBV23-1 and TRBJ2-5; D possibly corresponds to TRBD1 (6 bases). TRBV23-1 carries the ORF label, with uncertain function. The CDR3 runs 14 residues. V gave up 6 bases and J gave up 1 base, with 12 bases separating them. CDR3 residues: CASRGQCFQETQYF. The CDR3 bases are TGCGCCAGCAGAGGACAGTGCTTCCAAGAGACCCAGTACTTC.

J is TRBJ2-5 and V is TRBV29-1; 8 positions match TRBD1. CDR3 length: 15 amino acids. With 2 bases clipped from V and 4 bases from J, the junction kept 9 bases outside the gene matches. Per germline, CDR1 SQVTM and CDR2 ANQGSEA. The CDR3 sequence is CSVENRGERGETQYF. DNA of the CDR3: TGCAGCGTTGAAAACAGGGGGGAACGGGGAGAGACCCAGTACTTC.

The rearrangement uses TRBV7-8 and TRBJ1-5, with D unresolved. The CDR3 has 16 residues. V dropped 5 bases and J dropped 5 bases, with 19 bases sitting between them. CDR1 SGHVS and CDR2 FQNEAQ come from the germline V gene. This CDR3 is CASSPKPIGGHQPQHF. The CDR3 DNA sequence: TGTGCCAGCAGCCCCAAACCCATAGGCGGCCATCAGCCCCAGCATTTT.

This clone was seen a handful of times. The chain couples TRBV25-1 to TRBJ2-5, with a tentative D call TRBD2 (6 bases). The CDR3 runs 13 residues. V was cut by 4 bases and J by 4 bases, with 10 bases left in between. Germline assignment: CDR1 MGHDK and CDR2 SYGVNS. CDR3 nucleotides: TGTGCCAGCAGTGCGGGACTTCCAGAGACCCAGTACTTC. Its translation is CASSAGLPETQYF. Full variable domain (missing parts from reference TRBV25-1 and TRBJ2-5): EADIYQTPRYLVIGTGKKITLECSQTMGHDKMYWYQQDPGMELHLIHYSYGVNSTEKGDLSSESTVSRIRTEHFPLTLESARPSHTSQYLCASSAGLPETQYFGPGTRLLVL.

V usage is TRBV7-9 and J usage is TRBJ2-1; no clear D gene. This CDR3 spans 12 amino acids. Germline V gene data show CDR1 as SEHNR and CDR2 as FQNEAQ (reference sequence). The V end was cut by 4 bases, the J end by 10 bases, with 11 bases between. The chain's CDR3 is CASSWGSGEQFF. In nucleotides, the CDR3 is TGTGCCAGCAGCTGGGGTTCCGGGGAGCAGTTCTTC.

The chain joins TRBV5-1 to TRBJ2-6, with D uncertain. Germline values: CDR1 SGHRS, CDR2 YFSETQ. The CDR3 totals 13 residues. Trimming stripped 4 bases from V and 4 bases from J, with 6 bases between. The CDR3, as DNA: TGCGCCAGCAGCCCCCTAGGGGCCAACGTCCTGACTTTC. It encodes CASSPLGANVLTF.

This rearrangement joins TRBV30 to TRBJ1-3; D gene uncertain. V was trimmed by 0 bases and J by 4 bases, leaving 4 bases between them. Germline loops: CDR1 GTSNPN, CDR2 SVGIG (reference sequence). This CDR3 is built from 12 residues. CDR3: CAWSVRGNTIYF. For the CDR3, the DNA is TGTGCCTGGAGTGTACGGGGAAACACCATATATTTT.

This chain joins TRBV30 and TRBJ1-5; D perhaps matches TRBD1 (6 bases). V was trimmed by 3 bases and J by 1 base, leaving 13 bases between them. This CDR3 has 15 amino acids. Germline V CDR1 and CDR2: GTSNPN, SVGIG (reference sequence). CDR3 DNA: TGTGCCTGGAGCGCCGGGACACCGAGCAATCAGCCCCAGCATTTT. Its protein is CAWSAGTPSNQPQHF.

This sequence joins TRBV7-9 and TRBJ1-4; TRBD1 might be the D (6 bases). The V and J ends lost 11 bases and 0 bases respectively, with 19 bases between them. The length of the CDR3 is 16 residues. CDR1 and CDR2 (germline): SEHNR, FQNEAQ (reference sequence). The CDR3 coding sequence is TGTGCCTCCGGGGGCCACCAGGGCCCAACTAATGAAAAACTGTTTTTT. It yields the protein CASGGHQGPTNEKLFF.

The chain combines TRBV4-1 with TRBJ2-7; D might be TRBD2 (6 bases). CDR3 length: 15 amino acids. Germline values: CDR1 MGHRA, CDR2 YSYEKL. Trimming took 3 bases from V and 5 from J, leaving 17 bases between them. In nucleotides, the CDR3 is TGCGCCAGCAGCCAGGGGTTGCTAGCGTCTAACGAGCAGTACTTC. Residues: CASSQGLLASNEQYF.

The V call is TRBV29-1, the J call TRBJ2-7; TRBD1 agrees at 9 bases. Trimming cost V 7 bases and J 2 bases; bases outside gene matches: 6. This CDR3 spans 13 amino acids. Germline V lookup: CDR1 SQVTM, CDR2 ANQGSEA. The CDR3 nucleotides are TGCAGCGCCAGGGGGACAGGGCCCTACGAGCAGTACTTC. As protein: CSARGTGPYEQYF.

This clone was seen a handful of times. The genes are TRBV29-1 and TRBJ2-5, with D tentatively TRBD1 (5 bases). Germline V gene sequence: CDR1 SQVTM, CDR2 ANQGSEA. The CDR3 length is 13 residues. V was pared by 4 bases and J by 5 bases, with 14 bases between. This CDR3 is CSVVGRARETQYF. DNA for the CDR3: TGCAGCGTTGTGGGCAGGGCCCGTGAGACCCAGTACTTC.

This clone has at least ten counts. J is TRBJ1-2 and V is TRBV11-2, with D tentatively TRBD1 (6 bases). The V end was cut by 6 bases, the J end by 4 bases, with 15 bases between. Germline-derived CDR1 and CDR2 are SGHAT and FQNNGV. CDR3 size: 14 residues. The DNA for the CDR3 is TGTGCCAGCAGTCAATTCGACAGGCCCTATGGCTACACCTTC. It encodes CASSQFDRPYGYTF.

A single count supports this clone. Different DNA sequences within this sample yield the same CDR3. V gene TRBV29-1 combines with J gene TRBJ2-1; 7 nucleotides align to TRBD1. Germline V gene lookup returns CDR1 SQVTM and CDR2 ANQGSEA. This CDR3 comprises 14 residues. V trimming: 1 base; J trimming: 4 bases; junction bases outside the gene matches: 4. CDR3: CSVEGQGAYNEQFF. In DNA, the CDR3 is TGCAGCGTTGAAGGACAGGGTGCATACAATGAGCAGTTCTTC.

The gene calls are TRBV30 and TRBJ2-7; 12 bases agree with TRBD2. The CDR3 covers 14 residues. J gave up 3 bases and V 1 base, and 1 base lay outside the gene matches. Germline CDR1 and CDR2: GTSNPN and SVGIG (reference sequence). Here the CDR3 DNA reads TGTGCCTGGAGTGGGACTAGCGGGATCTACGAGCAGTACTTC. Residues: CAWSGTSGIYEQYF.

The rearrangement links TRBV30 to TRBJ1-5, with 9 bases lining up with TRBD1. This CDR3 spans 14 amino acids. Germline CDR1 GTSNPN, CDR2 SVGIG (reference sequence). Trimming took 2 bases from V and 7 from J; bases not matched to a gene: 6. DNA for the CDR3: TGTGCCTGGAGTAGCGGGACAGGGCGACAGCCCCAGCATTTT. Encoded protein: CAWSSGTGRQPQHF. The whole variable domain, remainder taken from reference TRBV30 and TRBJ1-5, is SQTIHQWPATLVQPVGSPLSLECTVEGTSNPNLYWYRQAAGRGLQLLFYSVGIGQISSEVPQNLSASRPQDRQFILSSKKLLLSDSGFYLCAWSSGTGRQPQHFGDGTRLSIL.

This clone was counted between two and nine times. CDR3 nucleotides: TGTGCCAGCAGGATAGCGGGAGTATTCAATGAGCAGTTCTTC. This translates into CASRIAGVFNEQFF. The chain joins TRBV25-1 to TRBJ2-1; 9 bases fit TRBD2. J lost 6 bases, V lost 6 bases, and 6 bases had no gene match. Germline CDR1 MGHDK, CDR2 SYGVNS. The CDR3 is 14 residues long.

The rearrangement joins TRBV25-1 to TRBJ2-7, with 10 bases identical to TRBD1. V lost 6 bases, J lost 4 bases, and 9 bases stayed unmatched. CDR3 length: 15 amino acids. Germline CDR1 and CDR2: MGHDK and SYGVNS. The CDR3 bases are TGTGCCAGCAGCGGGGACAGGGGCCGCCGGTACGAGCAGTACTTC. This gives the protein CASSGDRGRRYEQYF.

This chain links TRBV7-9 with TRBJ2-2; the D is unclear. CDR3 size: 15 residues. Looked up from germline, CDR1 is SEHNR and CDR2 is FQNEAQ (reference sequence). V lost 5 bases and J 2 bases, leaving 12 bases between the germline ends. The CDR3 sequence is CASSRIVGNTGELFF. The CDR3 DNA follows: TGTGCCAGCAGCCGGATAGTGGGTAACACCGGGGAGCTGTTTTTT.

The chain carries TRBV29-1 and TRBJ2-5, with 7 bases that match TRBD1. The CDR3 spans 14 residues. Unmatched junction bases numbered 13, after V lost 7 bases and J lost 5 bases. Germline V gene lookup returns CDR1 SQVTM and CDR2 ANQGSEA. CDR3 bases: TGCAGCGGTCTCTACCGGGACAGTGGGGAGACCCAGTACTTC. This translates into CSGLYRDSGETQYF.

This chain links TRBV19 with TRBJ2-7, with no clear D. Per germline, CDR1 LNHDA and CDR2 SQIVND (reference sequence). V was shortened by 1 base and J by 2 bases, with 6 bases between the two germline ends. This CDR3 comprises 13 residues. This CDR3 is CASSIADAYEQYF. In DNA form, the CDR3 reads TGTGCCAGTAGTATAGCGGACGCCTACGAGCAGTACTTC.

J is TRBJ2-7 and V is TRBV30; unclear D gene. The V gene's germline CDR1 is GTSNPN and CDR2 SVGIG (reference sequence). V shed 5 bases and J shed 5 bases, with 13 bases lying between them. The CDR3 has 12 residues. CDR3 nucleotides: TGTGCCTGGTTAAATCCAGATAACGAGCAGTACTTC. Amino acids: CAWLNPDNEQYF.

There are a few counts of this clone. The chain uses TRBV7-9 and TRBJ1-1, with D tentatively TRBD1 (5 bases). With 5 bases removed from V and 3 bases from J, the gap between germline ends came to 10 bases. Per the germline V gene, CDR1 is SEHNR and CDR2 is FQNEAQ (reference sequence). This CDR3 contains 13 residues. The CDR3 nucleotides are TGTGCCAGCAGCATACGGGGGGACACTGAAGCTTTCTTT. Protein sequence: CASSIRGDTEAFF.

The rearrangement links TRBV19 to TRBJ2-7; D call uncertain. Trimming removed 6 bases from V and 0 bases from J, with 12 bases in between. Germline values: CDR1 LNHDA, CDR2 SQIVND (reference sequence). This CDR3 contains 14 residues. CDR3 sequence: CASSHGTNSYEQYF. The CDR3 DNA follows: TGTGCCAGTAGCCACGGAACTAACTCCTACGAGCAGTACTTC.

CDR3 sequence reads: CASSLEGSYAYEQYF. CDR3 nucleotides: TGCGCCAGCAGCTTGGAGGGCAGCTACGCCTACGAGCAGTACTTC. The rearrangement joins TRBV5-1 to TRBJ2-7; D gene ambiguous. V was shortened by 0 bases and J by 2 bases, with 12 bases between the two germline ends. CDR1 is SGHRS, CDR2 YFSETQ, per germline. The CDR3 is 15 residues long.

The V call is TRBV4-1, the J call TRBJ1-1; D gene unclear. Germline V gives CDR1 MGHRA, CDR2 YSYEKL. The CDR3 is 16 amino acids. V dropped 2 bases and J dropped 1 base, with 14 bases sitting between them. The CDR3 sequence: CASSQYKRAGNTEAFF. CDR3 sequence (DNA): TGCGCCAGCAGCCAATATAAGCGGGCAGGGAACACTGAAGCTTTCTTT.